This T cell receptor beta chain derives from a study of cytomegalovirus exposure and HLA in healthy donors. General study results and limits: Donors were assumed by presence/absence analyses to have roughly uniform sequencing depth.

The J segment lost 1 base and the V segment lost 7 bases, leaving 4 bases of the junction unmatched. The CDR3 has 13 amino acids. The germline CDR1 and CDR2 sequences are SGDLS and YYNGEE. This clone was counted between two and nine times. Its cognate antigen is unknown. Donors showed nominal health when sampled, although they likely had unrecorded immune exposures. The PCR was carried out with 60 Vbeta primers and 13 Jbeta primers. Clones were read by immunoSEQ multiplex PCR, and TCRdb kept only the in-frame ones, dropping some. The sample includes roughly 200,000 clones, approximately 80% seen only once; the top ten take roughly 0.71%.

Sequences were obtained from PBMCs. The source is a boy younger than 10 in good health and CMV-seronegative. The chain recombines TRBV9 with TRBJ1-1; the match to TRBD1 covers 7 bases. In DNA, the CDR3 is TGTGCCAGCGGGGACAGCTCGAACACTGAAGCTTTCTTT. Encoded protein: CASGDSSNTEAFF.